This T cell receptor beta chain stems from a study of response to subunit inactivated influenza vaccine. This clonotype was counted between two and nine times. Its antigen is unidentified. CDR1 and CDR2 (germline): SEHNR, FQNEAQ (reference sequence). The CDR3 has 12 residues. Trimming shortened V by 1 base and J by 4 bases, and 5 bases separated the two germline ends. Study conclusions and caveats: Authors suggested that a seasonal influenza vaccination recruits few new T cells each time.

TCRdb re-analysed the RT-PCR reads in MiXCR, keeping a single row per CDR3 protein. The sample lists about 780,000 distinct CDR3 sequences; about 18% were seen once. The source is a man aged 45-60 years who received an inactivated influenza vaccine. The chain uses TRBV7-9 and TRBJ2-7; D call uncertain. The specimen was PBMCs from blood, collected approximately 5 days after vaccination. The CDR3 is CASSLVIYEQYF. Written as DNA, the CDR3 is TGTGCCAGCAGCTTAGTTATTTACGAGCAGTACTTC.